Here is one TCR beta chain with its context. CDR1 and CDR2 from the germline V gene are SGHTA and FQGNSA. CDR3 length: 13 amino acids. Trimming shortened V by 2 bases and J by 4 bases, and 8 bases separated the two germline ends. The data stem from a study of blood T cell repertoires in COVID-19. Study-level background: Material from acute and convalescent COVID-19 was sourced from the United States, Italy and Spain.

As originally analysed: Amplification of reference gene primers was used by the study to estimate nucleated cell counts. The repertoire was sequenced with immunoSEQ multiplex PCR; TCRdb's copy has only in-frame clones and lacks some. Clone size and the V and J calls come from that table; the DNA yielded D and trimming. The table includes around 280,000 clones, more than 75% detected once. The TCR sequence derives from a man between 65 and 80 years old with acute or convalescent COVID-19. The sequencing input was peripheral blood. V is TRBV7-2 and J is TRBJ2-5, with D possibly matching TRBD2 (5 bases). Here the CDR3 DNA reads TGTGCCAGCAGCTTATACCGGGGAGAGACCCAGTACTTC. Its protein is CASSLYRGETQYF.